Following are 8 T cell receptor beta chains from one sample sequenced in a study of blood T cell repertoires in COVID-19. Profiled with immunoSEQ multiplex PCR; TCRdb holds only in-frame clones, not every one. The repertoire holds 130,000 to 150,000 clones, with roughly 90% as singletons. Material for sequencing was peripheral blood. The receptors shown here come from a man aged 45-65 years with active or convalescent COVID-19.

The chain has TRBV28 and TRBJ1-1; tentative D call: TRBD1 (5 bases). Germline CDR1 is MDHEN and CDR2 is SYDVKM. Trimming cost V 1 base and J 4 bases, with 19 bases left between them. CDR3 size: 17 residues. Written as DNA, the CDR3 is TGTGCCAGCAGTTTATCCCCCGGGGCCCAGGGAGGCACTGAAGCTTTCTTT. This encodes CASSLSPGAQGGTEAFF.

The rearrangement joins TRBV11-3 to TRBJ2-2; D gene unclear. In germline, CDR1 is SGHNT, CDR2 YENEEA. The CDR3 contains 14 residues. Trimming shortened V by 5 bases and J by 3 bases, and 10 bases separated the two germline ends. CDR3 sequence (DNA): TGTGCCAGCAGCCCCTTAGCAGACACCGGGGAGCTGTTTTTT. Protein product: CASSPLADTGELFF.

V usage is TRBV6-5 and J usage is TRBJ1-1, with 7 bases aligning to TRBD1. Germline-derived CDR1 and CDR2 are MNHEY and SVGAGI. The CDR3 is 15 amino acids. V was clipped by 6 bases and J by 1 base; unmatched bases: 8. DNA of the CDR3: TGTGCCAGCAGAGCTGGGACAGCCTCGAACACTGAAGCTTTCTTT. Its protein product is CASRAGTASNTEAFF.

This chain connects TRBV28 to TRBJ2-1, with TRBD2 matching over 12 bases. J was trimmed by 4 bases and V by 3 bases; bases with no gene match: 16. The CDR3 is made up of 20 amino acids. Germline V gene data show CDR1 as MDHEN and CDR2 as SYDVKM. Written as DNA, the CDR3 is TGTGCCAGCAGTTTCGGGCGTGCAGGGGTTACTAGCGGGAGGTACAATGAGCAGTTCTTC. Translating gives CASSFGRAGVTSGRYNEQFF.

The chain recombines TRBV2 with TRBJ2-2; 9 bases are a match to TRBD1. Germline loops: CDR1 SNHLY, CDR2 FYNNEI. The CDR3 extends over 15 amino acids. V gave up 4 bases and J gave up 3 bases; unmatched junction bases: 3. The CDR3 loop reads CASSARTGDTGELFF. DNA of the CDR3: TGTGCCAGCAGTGCACGGACAGGGGACACCGGGGAGCTGTTTTTT. Based on the CDR3 plus reference TRBV2 and TRBJ2-2, the full variable domain is EPEVTQTPSHQVTQMGQEVILRCVPISNHLYFYWYRQILGQKVEFLVSFYNNEISEKSEIFDDQFSVERPDGSNFTLKIRSTKLEDSAMYFCASSARTGDTGELFFGEGSRLTVL.

The V gene is TRBV19, the J gene TRBJ2-6; 14 bases are shared with TRBD2. In germline, CDR1 is LNHDA, CDR2 SQIVND (reference sequence). V lost 4 bases and J lost 4; bases outside the gene matches: 15. This CDR3 is 21 amino acids long. CDR3 amino acids: CASSSSRTPGLAGAGANVLTF. In nucleotides, the CDR3 is TGTGCCAGTAGTAGCAGCCGTACTCCGGGACTAGCGGGAGCAGGGGCCAACGTCCTGACTTTC.

The genes are TRBV3-1 (or the pseudogene TRBV3-2) and TRBJ2-1, with 13 bases matching TRBD2. The CDR3 has 15 amino acids. Germline CDR1 is LGHDT and CDR2 is YNNKEL (reference sequence). The V and J ends lost 4 bases and 9 bases, in that order; junction bases with no gene match: 6. Here the CDR3 reads CASSRWTSGSGEQFF. The CDR3 DNA sequence: TGTGCCAGCAGCCGCTGGACTAGCGGGAGTGGTGAGCAGTTCTTC.

The chain couples TRBV27 to TRBJ2-6; D gene unclear. The CDR3 length is 16 residues. The germline CDR1 and CDR2 sequences are MNHEY and SMNVEV (reference sequence). V was shortened by 5 bases and J by 0 bases, with 11 bases between the two germline ends. CDR3 coding DNA: TGTGCCAGCAGTACCACCTCCTACTCTGGGGCCAACGTCCTGACTTTC. It is translated as CASSTTSYSGANVLTF. The variable domain in full, with the rest retrieved from reference TRBV27 and TRBJ2-6, is EAQVTQNPRYLITVTGKKLTVTCSQNMNHEYMSWYRQDPGLGLRQIYYSMNVEVTDKGDVPEGYKVSRKEKRNFPLILESPSPNQTSLYFCASSTTSYSGANVLTFGAGSRLTVL.